Listed below are T cell receptor beta chains from one sample, sequenced in a study of blood T cell repertoires in COVID-19. The table came from immunoSEQ multiplex PCR; TCRdb's copy has only in-frame clones and leaves some out. The repertoire includes around 260,000 clones, roughly 80% of them detected once, and roughly 10% sits in the top ten. The sequenced sample consisted of peripheral blood. Every receptor here comes from a woman in her forties or fifties who had recovered from COVID-19. The CDR3 runs from the conserved cysteine through the conserved F or W. A D gene is named only where the DNA matches it firmly. For some rows the clone size is stated as once, few or many, or as a class when expanded; others skip it.

j_call clone_size v_call d_call cdr3_nt cdr3_aa
TRBJ2-5 . TRBV6-1 TRBD2 TGTGCCAGCAGTGAACTAGCGGGAGGGCCACAAGAGACCCAGTACTTC CASSELAGGPQETQYF
TRBJ1-4 few TRBV5-1 TRBD1 TGCGCCAGCAGCTTGGCAGCGACAGGGGGCCAGGAAGCTAATGAAAAACTGTTTTTT CASSLAATGGQEANEKLFF
TRBJ2-2 . TRBV28 . TGTGCCAGCAGTTTGGCAGGGCGGGGCACCGGGGAGCTGTTTTTT CASSLAGRGTGELFF
TRBJ2-7 . TRBV19 TRBD2 TGTGCCAGTAGTACAGCGGGGGACGGCTACGAGCAGTACTTC CASSTAGDGYEQYF
TRBJ2-5 few TRBV18 TRBD2 TGTGCCAGCTCACCACCTTCACTAGCGGGGGTGGAAGAGACCCAGTACTTC CASSPPSLAGVEETQYF
TRBJ1-2 . TRBV18 . TGTGCCAGCTCACCGGGCAGGGTGGATGGCTACACCTTC CASSPGRVDGYTF
TRBJ1-5 . TRBV6-2/TRBV6-3 TRBD1 TGTGCCAGCAGTCCACAGGGGGCGTTTCAGCCCCAGCATTTT CASSPQGAFQPQHF
TRBJ1-1 . TRBV18 TRBD1 TGTGCCAGCTCACCAGCGGGGACAGCTGGGGGGAACACTGAAGCTTTCTTT CASSPAGTAGGNTEAFF
TRBJ2-5 . TRBV2 TRBD2 TGTGCCAGCAGTGAATGGTCTAGCGGGGGGAAAGAGACCCAGTACTTC CASSEWSSGGKETQYF
TRBJ1-5 few TRBV2 . TGTGCCAGCAGTGGTTCCGAGGTTCAGCCCCAGCATTTT CASSGSEVQPQHF
TRBJ2-2 . TRBV3-1/TRBV3-2 . TGTGCCAGCAGCCCGTTAACCAGTTTCACCGGGGAGCTGTTTTTT CASSPLTSFTGELFF
TRBJ2-5 . TRBV2 TRBD1 TGTGCCAGCAGTGGGACAGGTCCCGCGGAGACCCAGTACTTC CASSGTGPAETQYF
TRBJ2-7 . TRBV27 TRBD1 TGTGCCAGCAGTCGGGCGACAGGGGGGTTCTACGAGCAGTACTTC CASSRATGGFYEQYF
TRBJ1-5 few TRBV27 TRBD1 TGTGCCAGCAGTTCCGGGACAGGGGCATTGCCCCAGCATTTT CASSSGTGALPQHF
TRBJ1-2 . TRBV6-5 TRBD1 TGTGCCAGCTCCAAAGGGAGCAGGGGGCGCGGCTACACCTTC CASSKGSRGRGYTF
TRBJ2-1 . TRBV5-1 TRBD2 TGCGCCAGCATGGGAGGGTCCACTCAGTTCTTC CASMGGSTQFF
TRBJ2-7 once TRBV4-1 TRBD2 TGCGCCAGCAGCCACAAGGCGGCGGGAGCCTACGAGCAGTACTTC CASSHKAAGAYEQYF
TRBJ1-3 . TRBV5-1 TRBD1 TGCGCCAGCAGCATAACCGGACAGGTTTGGGGCTCTGGAAACACCATATATTTT CASSITGQVWGSGNTIYF
TRBJ2-5 . TRBV27 TRBD2 TGTGCCAGCAGTTTATTCCATAGCGGGAGGGCCGAAGAGACCCAGTACTTC CASSLFHSGRAEETQYF
TRBJ2-5 . TRBV3-1/TRBV3-2 TRBD2 TGTGCCAGCAGCCAAACTAGCGGGAGGGCGGAGACCCAGTACTTC CASSQTSGRAETQYF
TRBJ2-5 once TRBV6-2/TRBV6-3 . TGTGCCAGCAGTACAGTGACCCCAGGAAAGACCCAGTACTTC CASSTVTPGKTQYF
TRBJ1-6 few TRBV19 . TGTGCCAGTAAACTGGACAGCTCCTATAATTCACCCCTCCACTTT CASKLDSSYNSPLHF
TRBJ2-1 . TRBV29-1 TRBD2 TGCAGCGGTGGACCTAGCGGGGGGATGAATGAGCAGTTCTTC CSGGPSGGMNEQFF
TRBJ2-7 . TRBV27 . TGTGCCAGCAGTCTGGGACTGAACTCCTACGAGCAGTACTTC CASSLGLNSYEQYF
TRBJ2-5 . TRBV19 TRBD2 TGTGCCAGTAGTTACGGCGGGAGGGCCTATCAAGAGACCCAGTACTTC CASSYGGRAYQETQYF
TRBJ2-7 . TRBV19 TRBD1 TGTGCCAGTAGTATTCGACAGGGGGCCCACGAGCAGTACTTC CASSIRQGAHEQYF
TRBJ1-5 . TRBV27 TRBD1 TGTGCCAGCAGCCCCGACAGGGCCCAGAGCAATCAGCCCCAGCATTTT CASSPDRAQSNQPQHF
TRBJ2-7 . TRBV19 . TGTGCCAGTAGCCTATCACAGGGACACGAGCAGTACTTC CASSLSQGHEQYF
TRBJ1-2 . TRBV7-2 . TGTGCCAGCAGCTTAGGTGGAGGGGTGGCCTATGGCTACACCTTC CASSLGGGVAYGYTF
TRBJ2-3 . TRBV5-1 . TGCGCCAGCAGCCAGGGGGGCACCACAGATACGCAGTATTTT CASSQGGTTDTQYF
TRBJ2-3 few TRBV11-3 TRBD2 TGTGCCAGCAGCTTAGGGGTAGCCGGGGGGGCCTTTGATACGCAGTATTTT CASSLGVAGGAFDTQYF
TRBJ2-7 . TRBV28 TRBD2 TGTGCCAGCAGGCCTCGGGGGGGCCCCTACGAGCAGTACTTC CASRPRGGPYEQYF
TRBJ1-2 few TRBV29-1 . TGCAGCGTTCGTCGAACCGAACTGGATGGCTACACCTTC CSVRRTELDGYTF
TRBJ1-1 . TRBV28 TRBD1 TGTGCCAGCAGGTGGGACAGGGGGCTGACGACTGAAGCTTTCTTT CASRWDRGLTTEAFF
TRBJ2-1 . TRBV7-3 TRBD1 TGTGCCAGCAGCTTAATCACAGGGGGGTACAATGAGCAGTTCTTC CASSLITGGYNEQFF
TRBJ2-7 . TRBV7-2 TRBD1 TGTGCCAGCAGCTCTGGACAGGGGGTCCCCTACGAGCAGTACTTC CASSSGQGVPYEQYF
TRBJ1-3 . TRBV7-6 . TGTGCCAGCAGCTTAGCCCCAGGGTTAATAAACACCATATATTTT CASSLAPGLINTIYF
TRBJ2-7 . TRBV5-4 . TGTGCCAGCAGCCCCGGGTGGTCGGGAGTCGACTACGAGCAGTACTTC CASSPGWSGVDYEQYF
TRBJ2-3 . TRBV24-1 TRBD2 TGTGCCACCAGTGCCCCCGCGGGGGGGCGAGGGGGCACAGATACGCAGTATTTT CATSAPAGGRGGTDTQYF
TRBJ1-1 . TRBV24-1 . TGTGCCACCGGTACGCAGGGGTCGACTGAAGCTTTCTTT CATGTQGSTEAFF
TRBJ2-7 . TRBV7-2 . TGTGCCAGCAGCTTAGGCCAGGGACTCTACGAGCAGTACTTC CASSLGQGLYEQYF
TRBJ1-2 . TRBV11-2 . TGTGCCAGCAGCTTAGTTGGGGGGTTTAACTATGGCTACACCTTC CASSLVGGFNYGYTF
TRBJ2-7 few TRBV27 . TGTGCCAGCAGTTTATTAGGCGGCACGGGTGGGTACGAGCAGTACTTC CASSLLGGTGGYEQYF
TRBJ2-2 few TRBV9 . TGTGCCAGCAGCGCCCAGGGTAACTTCGCCGGGGAGCTGTTTTTT CASSAQGNFAGELFF
TRBJ1-3 . TRBV27 . TGTGCCACTCTGTCTCAGCAGGGTCATGACACCATATATTTT CATLSQQGHDTIYF
TRBJ1-3 . TRBV5-1 . TGCGCCAGCAGCTTGGAAGGACATCGGTCTGGAAACACCATATATTTT CASSLEGHRSGNTIYF
TRBJ2-3 . TRBV6-5 . TGTGCCAGCAAACAGGGTTTTTGGGATACGCAGTATTTT CASKQGFWDTQYF
TRBJ2-7 many TRBV3-1/TRBV3-2 TRBD1 TGTGCCAGCAGCCTTACAGGGGGACTTTCCTACGAGCAGTACTTC CASSLTGGLSYEQYF
TRBJ2-5 . TRBV5-1 TRBD2 TGCGCCAGCAGCCGACAAGGGCTACTAGCGGGCGTAGTAGAGACCCAGTACTTC CASSRQGLLAGVVETQYF
TRBJ2-2 . TRBV6-1 TRBD2 TGTGCCAGCAGTGAGTCCCTCGCGGGAGGGACCGGGGAGCTGTTTTTT CASSESLAGGTGELFF
TRBJ2-7 once TRBV28 . TGTGCCAGCAGTTTGGGGGGGCGATCCTACGAGCAGTACTTC CASSLGGRSYEQYF
TRBJ2-1 . TRBV7-9 . TGTGCCAGCAGCGGAGAGGTTGAGCAGTTCTTC CASSGEVEQFF
TRBJ2-7 . TRBV6-5 TRBD1 TGTGCCAGCACCTCAAGGACAGGGGCCTACGAGCAGTACTTC CASTSRTGAYEQYF
TRBJ2-7 . TRBV19 . TGTGCCAGTAGCCAAGGGAGTAACGAGCAGTACTTC CASSQGSNEQYF
TRBJ1-6 . TRBV4-3 TRBD1 TGCGCCAGCAGCCAAGCTCCGACAGGGGGCCATTCACCCCTCCACTTT CASSQAPTGGHSPLHF
TRBJ2-3 . TRBV19 TRBD1 TGTGCCAGTCGTGACAGGGGAACAGATACGCAGTATTTT CASRDRGTDTQYF
TRBJ1-5 . TRBV6-2/TRBV6-3 TRBD1 TGTGCCAGCAGTCCCCATCGACAGGGCTCCAGCAATCAGCCCCAGCATTTT CASSPHRQGSSNQPQHF
TRBJ1-4 . TRBV27 TRBD1 TGTGCCAGCAGTTCGGGACAGGATGAAAAACTGTTTTTT CASSSGQDEKLFF